This T cell receptor beta chain emerged from a study of blood T cell repertoires in COVID-19. Study summary: Samples representing acute and convalescent COVID-19 were sourced from the United States, Italy and Spain. Nucleic acid was either cDNA or gDNA, and it came from T cells, B-cell-depleted T cells, or PBMCs.

The germline CDR1 and CDR2 sequences are SEHNR and FQNEAQ (reference sequence). Trimming shortened V by 1 base and J by 3 bases, and 6 bases separated the two germline ends. This CDR3 has 13 residues. Original processing methods: Reference gene primer amplification gave estimated nucleated cell counts. Profiling relied on immunoSEQ multiplex PCR, and the TCRdb table lists in-frame clones only, not all of them. V and J calls plus clone size are reproduced from that table; the DNA served to infer D and trimming. The profile shows hundreds of thousands of clones, 83% of them singletons. What was sequenced was peripheral blood. This receptor was obtained from a woman between 40 and 55 years old with active or convalescent COVID-19. J is TRBJ1-2 and V is TRBV7-9, with D tentatively TRBD1 (5 bases). The CDR3 loop is CASSLGQYYGYTF. CDR3 coding DNA: TGTGCCAGCAGCTTAGGACAGTACTATGGCTACACCTTC.